This T cell receptor beta chain was observed in a study of T cell responses to AZD1222 COVID-19 vaccine. Study results and limitations: Spike regions recognized by vaccine-associated CD4 TCRs spanned the protein, led by 160-218 and 743-854. Once two AZD1222 doses were given, Spike-specific TCR breadth and depth went up. Seropositive at baseline were only 5 or 6 AZD1222 recipients. Clonal diversity may have been underestimated, and the donors were mostly white British, with more females than males.

As to this clone: What it recognizes is unknown.

TCRdb keeps only in-frame clones here, not all; method: immunoSEQ multiplex PCR. The repertoire holds some 130,000 clones, approximately 84% seen once, with roughly 4% in the top ten. Germline V gene lookup returns CDR1 MNHNY and CDR2 SVGAGI (reference sequence). The CDR3 loop spans 15 amino acids. The ends were cut back, 6 bases at V and 6 bases at J, with 15 bases in the middle. This TCR was sampled from an adult in good health. This specimen was peripheral blood, taken on day 0 of AZD1222 vaccination. This chain joins TRBV6-6 and TRBJ1-6; D call uncertain. CDR3 amino acids: CASSGSGRLNSPLHF. CDR3 coding DNA: TGTGCCAGCAGCGGATCCGGACGGCTTAATTCACCCCTCCACTTT.